The 16 T cell receptor beta chains below were found in one sample sequenced in a study of identical twins. Using its own MiXCR run on the 5' RACE reads, TCRdb lists one record per CDR3 protein. The data show around 490,000 distinct CDR3 sequences, about 13% seen once. In addition, the sample was reused for a study of yellow fever vaccine responses in identical twins.

Input material: CD4+ T cells sorted from blood. These receptors were obtained from a woman between 18 and 29 years old in good health.

Points on this clonotype: One end of the junction varies from germline; a read error may be responsible. The V and J genes are TRBV15 and TRBJ2-1; D not resolved. From germline, CDR1 is LNHNV and CDR2 YYDKDF (reference sequence). This CDR3 has 15 residues. As DNA, the CDR3 is TGTGCCACCAGCAGAGGTTTTTCGAGCCCCAAGGGCGAGGACTTC. Amino acid sequence: CATSRGFSSPKGEDF.

This rearrangement joins TRBV18 to TRBJ2-7, with D possibly being TRBD1 or TRBD2 (6 bases each). Looked up from germline, CDR1 is KGHSH and CDR2 is LQKENI. This CDR3 has 15 residues. The germline V and J ends were trimmed by 3 bases and 3 bases, with 15 bases remaining between them. Here the CDR3 reads CASSPETRGHYEQYF. Written as DNA, the CDR3 is TGTGCCAGCTCACCCGAGACTCGGGGGCACTACGAGCAGTACTTC.

This chain links TRBV7-8 with TRBJ2-3, with 7 bases fitting TRBD1. Looked up from germline, CDR1 is SGHVS and CDR2 is FQNEAQ. CDR3 size: 15 residues. V lost 8 bases to trimming and J lost 4 bases; unmatched junction nucleotides: 12. The CDR3 loop reads CASGPGTARADTQYF. In DNA form, the CDR3 reads TGTGCCAGCGGACCCGGGACAGCCAGGGCAGATACGCAGTATTTT.

The chain recombines TRBV20-1 with TRBJ1-1, with D tentatively TRBD1 (5 bases). Germline V gene sequence: CDR1 DFQATT, CDR2 SNEGSKA (reference sequence). This CDR3 comprises 12 residues. Trimming took 6 bases from V and 2 from J, leaving 10 bases between them. The CDR3 loop is CSAARGNTEAFF. In DNA, the CDR3 is TGCAGTGCGGCAAGGGGAAACACTGAAGCTTTCTTT.

This clonotype turned up a few times. The J gene is TRBJ1-1, the V gene TRBV5-1; D gene uncertain. The CDR3 runs to 15 residues. Germline lookup yields CDR1 SGHRS and CDR2 YFSETQ. The germline V and J ends were trimmed by 1 base and 4 bases, with 14 bases remaining between them. Here the CDR3 DNA reads TGCGCCAGCAGCTTGTGGGTTCCCGACGGCACTGAAGCTTTCTTT. This codes for CASSLWVPDGTEAFF.

A few counts support this clonotype. The chain couples TRBV28 to TRBJ2-1; unclear D gene. V was cut by 3 bases and J by 6 bases, with 9 bases left in between. In germline, CDR1 is MDHEN, CDR2 SYDVKM. The CDR3 sequence is 13 residues long. The CDR3 region has the DNA TGTGCCAGCAGTTTGGGTTTCGCCAATGAGCAGTTCTTC. Its protein is CASSLGFANEQFF. The variable domain in full, completed from reference TRBV28 and TRBJ2-1, reads DVKVTQSSRYLVKRTGEKVFLECVQDMDHENMFWYRQDPGLGLRLIYFSYDVKMKEKGDIPEGYSVSREKKERFSLILESASTNQTSMYLCASSLGFANEQFFGPGTRLTVL.

The CDR3 spells CAISGPSGGAYF. For the CDR3, the DNA is TGTGCCATCAGTGGACCTAGCGGGGGGGCCTATTTT. The chain couples TRBV10-3 to TRBJ2-3; 12 bases are a match to TRBD2. Losses at the gene ends were 4 bases for V and 15 bases for J; bases not matched to a gene: 5. This CDR3 is 12 amino acids long. CDR1 is ENHRY and CDR2 is SYGVKD in the germline V gene.

This clonotype appeared a few times. The chain links TRBV10-3 to TRBJ2-3, with TRBD1 matching over 8 bases. The V gene's germline CDR1 is ENHRY and CDR2 SYGVKD. The CDR3 contains 13 residues. V lost 10 bases, J lost 5 bases, and 8 bases stayed unmatched. The CDR3 DNA follows: TGTGCCAAGTACCACGGGACAGGAGATACGCAGTATTTT. This codes for CAKYHGTGDTQYF.

This clonotype has more than one count but fewer than ten. The rearrangement links TRBV5-1 to TRBJ1-4, with D tentatively TRBD1 (6 bases). Trimming shortened V by 4 bases and J by 8 bases, and 9 bases separated the two germline ends. The germline CDR1 and CDR2 sequences are SGHRS and YFSETQ. The CDR3 is 12 residues long. CDR3 coding DNA: TGCGCCAGCAGCATGGACAGCGAAAAACTGTTTTTT. Translation gives CASSMDSEKLFF. The full variable domain, rest sourced from reference TRBV5-1 and TRBJ1-4, is KAGVTQTPRYLIKTRGQQVTLSCSPISGHRSVSWYQQTPGQGLQFLFEYFSETQRNKGNFPGRFSGRQFSNSRSEMNVSTLELGDSALYLCASSMDSEKLFFGSGTQLSVL.

Points on this clonotype: The junction departs from the called germline gene at one end, perhaps through a read error. The V and J genes are TRBV20-1 and TRBJ2-7; D possibly corresponds to TRBD1 (6 bases). CDR1 and CDR2 (germline): DFQATT, SNEGSKA (reference sequence). This CDR3 has 16 amino acids. The CDR3: CCARGPTRDTSYEQYF. For the CDR3, the DNA is TGCTGTGCTAGGGGACCGACAAGGGACACCTCCTACGAGCAGTACTTC.

This clonotype was detected ten times or more. This chain joins TRBV10-3 and TRBJ2-3, with TRBD2 matching over 10 bases. J was trimmed by 5 bases and V by 6 bases; bases with no gene match: 8. The CDR3 is 15 amino acids. The germline CDR1 and CDR2 sequences are ENHRY and SYGVKD. The CDR3 sequence: CAISVLAGGGDTQYF. The CDR3 bases are TGTGCCATCAGCGTCTTAGCGGGGGGAGGAGATACGCAGTATTTT.

This clonotype has just a few counts. The V gene is TRBV5-1, the J gene TRBJ2-2, with D unclear. The germline CDR1 and CDR2 sequences are SGHRS and YFSETQ. V was shortened by 5 bases and J by 6 bases, with 8 bases between the two germline ends. This CDR3 has 12 amino acids. CDR3 DNA sequence: TGCGCCAGCAGGCCCCAATCCGGGGAGCTGTTTTTT. Encoded protein: CASRPQSGELFF.

This clonotype occurred many times. This chain links TRBV10-2 with TRBJ1-1; tentative D call: TRBD1 (6 bases). Trimming cost V 6 bases and J 1 base, with 9 bases left between them. The CDR3 is 13 residues long. Germline assignment: CDR1 WSHSY and CDR2 SAAADI. The CDR3 reads CASRDSSNTEAFF. Here the CDR3 DNA reads TGCGCCAGCAGGGACAGCTCGAACACTGAAGCTTTCTTT.

The chain uses TRBV12-5 and TRBJ2-1, with 8 bases identical to TRBD2. J lost 6 bases, V lost 0 bases, and 7 bases had no gene match. The CDR3 covers 16 residues. Germline V gene lookup returns CDR1 LGHNT and CDR2 FRNRAP. Written as DNA, the CDR3 is TGTGCTAGTGGTTTGGTATTAAGCGGGAGTAGCAATGAGCAGTTCTTC. This encodes CASGLVLSGSSNEQFF.

This chain connects TRBV12-3 or TRBV12-4 to TRBJ2-5; TRBD1 matches at 10 bases. The CDR3 totals 15 residues. The junction had 8 bases not matched to a gene; V was cut back by 5 bases and J by 5 bases. The CDR3 reads CASSAGTGAEETQYF. The CDR3 nucleotides read TGTGCCAGCAGTGCGGGGACAGGGGCGGAGGAGACCCAGTACTTC.

Ten or more counts support this clonotype. The chain uses TRBV5-1 and TRBJ2-2, with 7 bases identical to TRBD1. Germline V gives CDR1 SGHRS, CDR2 YFSETQ. This CDR3 is built from 16 residues. V lost 4 bases, J lost 4 bases, and 10 bases stayed unmatched. CDR3 DNA: TGCGCCAGCAGCACCTCACTAGGACAGGTCACCGGGGAGCTGTTTTTT. This sequence encodes CASSTSLGQVTGELFF.